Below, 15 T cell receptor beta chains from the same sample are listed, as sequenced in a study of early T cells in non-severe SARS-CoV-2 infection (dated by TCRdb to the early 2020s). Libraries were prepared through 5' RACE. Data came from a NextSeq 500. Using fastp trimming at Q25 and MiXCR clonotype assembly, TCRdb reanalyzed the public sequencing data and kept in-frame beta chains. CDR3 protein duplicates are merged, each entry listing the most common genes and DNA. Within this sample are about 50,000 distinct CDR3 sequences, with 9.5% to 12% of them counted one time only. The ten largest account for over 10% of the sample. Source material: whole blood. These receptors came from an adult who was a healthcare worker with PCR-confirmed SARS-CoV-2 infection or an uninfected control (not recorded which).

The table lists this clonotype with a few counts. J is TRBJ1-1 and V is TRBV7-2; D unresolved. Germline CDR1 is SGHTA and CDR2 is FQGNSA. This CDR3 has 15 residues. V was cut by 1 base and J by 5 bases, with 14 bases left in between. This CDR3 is CASSLVASVVTEAFF. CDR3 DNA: TGTGCCAGCAGCTTAGTGGCGTCAGTAGTGACTGAAGCTTTCTTT.

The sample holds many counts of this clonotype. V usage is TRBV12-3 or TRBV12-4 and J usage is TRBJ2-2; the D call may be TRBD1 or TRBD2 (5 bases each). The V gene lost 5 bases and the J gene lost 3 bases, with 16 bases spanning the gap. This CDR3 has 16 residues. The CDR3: CASSPPPGLDTGELFF. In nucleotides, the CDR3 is TGTGCCAGCAGTCCCCCCCCGGGGCTAGACACCGGGGAGCTGTTTTTT.

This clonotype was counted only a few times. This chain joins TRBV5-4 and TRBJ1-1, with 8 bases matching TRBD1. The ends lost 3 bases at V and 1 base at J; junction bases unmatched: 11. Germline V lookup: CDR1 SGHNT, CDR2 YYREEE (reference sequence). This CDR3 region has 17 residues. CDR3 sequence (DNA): TGTGCCAGCAGCTGGGACAGGTTAAGACTTCCGAACACTGAAGCTTTCTTT. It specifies CASSWDRLRLPNTEAFF.

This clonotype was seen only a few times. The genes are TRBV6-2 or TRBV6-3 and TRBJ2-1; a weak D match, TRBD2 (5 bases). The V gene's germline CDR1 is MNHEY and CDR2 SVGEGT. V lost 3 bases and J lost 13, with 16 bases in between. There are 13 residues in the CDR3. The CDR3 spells CASSYAGRAVQFF. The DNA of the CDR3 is TGTGCCAGCAGTTATGCTGGACGAGCGGTCCAGTTCTTC.

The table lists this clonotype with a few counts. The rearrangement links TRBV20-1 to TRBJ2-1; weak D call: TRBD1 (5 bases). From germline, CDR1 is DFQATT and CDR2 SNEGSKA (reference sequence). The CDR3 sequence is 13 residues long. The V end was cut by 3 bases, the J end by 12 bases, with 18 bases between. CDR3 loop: CSASLGSGIGQFF. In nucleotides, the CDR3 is TGCAGTGCTAGTCTGGGTTCAGGGATCGGGCAGTTCTTC.

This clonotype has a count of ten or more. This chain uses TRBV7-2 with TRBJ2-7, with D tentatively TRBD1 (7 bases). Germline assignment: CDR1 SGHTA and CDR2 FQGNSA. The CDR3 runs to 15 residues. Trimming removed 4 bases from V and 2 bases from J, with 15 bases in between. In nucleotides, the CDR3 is TGTGCCAGCAGCTCTGGACTAACAGGGGCCTACGAGCAGTACTTC. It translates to CASSSGLTGAYEQYF.

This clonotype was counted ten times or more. In DNA, the CDR3 is TGTGCCAGCAGTTACTCGCCGGGACTCAACACCGGGGAGCTGTTTTTT. This codes for CASSYSPGLNTGELFF. The chain joins TRBV6-2 or TRBV6-3 to TRBJ2-2, with D possibly TRBD2 on 6 matching bases. Trimming removed 0 bases at V and 2 bases at J, with 10 bases between. Germline CDR1 is MNHEY and CDR2 is SVGEGT. The CDR3 spans 16 residues.

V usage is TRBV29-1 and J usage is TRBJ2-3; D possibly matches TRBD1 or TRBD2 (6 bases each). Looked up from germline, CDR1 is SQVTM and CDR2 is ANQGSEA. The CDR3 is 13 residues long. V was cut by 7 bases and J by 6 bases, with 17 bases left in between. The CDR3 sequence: CSAEGDVHDTQYF. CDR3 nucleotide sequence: TGCAGCGCGGAGGGGGATGTGCATGATACGCAGTATTTT.

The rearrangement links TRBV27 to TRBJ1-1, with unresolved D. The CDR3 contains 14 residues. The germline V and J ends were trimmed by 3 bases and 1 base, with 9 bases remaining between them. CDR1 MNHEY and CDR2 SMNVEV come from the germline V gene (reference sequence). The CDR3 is CASSFWATNTEAFF. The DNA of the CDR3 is TGTGCCAGCAGTTTTTGGGCCACGAACACTGAAGCTTTCTTT.

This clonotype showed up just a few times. CDR3 in DNA: TGCAGTGCTAGAGATTACTCCGACTCCTACGAGCAGTACTTC. This gives the protein CSARDYSDSYEQYF. This chain uses TRBV20-1 with TRBJ2-7; D uncertain. V gave up 0 bases and J gave up 0 bases, with 9 bases separating them. The CDR3 length is 14 residues. Germline V gene lookup returns CDR1 DFQATT and CDR2 SNEGSKA (reference sequence).

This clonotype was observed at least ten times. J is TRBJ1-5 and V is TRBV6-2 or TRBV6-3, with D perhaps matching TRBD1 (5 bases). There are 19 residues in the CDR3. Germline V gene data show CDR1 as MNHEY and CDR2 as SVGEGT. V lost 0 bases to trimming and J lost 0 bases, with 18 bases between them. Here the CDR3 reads CASSYSRQGSAASNQPQHF. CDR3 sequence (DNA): TGTGCCAGCAGTTACTCGAGGCAGGGTTCGGCAGCTAGCAATCAGCCCCAGCATTTT.

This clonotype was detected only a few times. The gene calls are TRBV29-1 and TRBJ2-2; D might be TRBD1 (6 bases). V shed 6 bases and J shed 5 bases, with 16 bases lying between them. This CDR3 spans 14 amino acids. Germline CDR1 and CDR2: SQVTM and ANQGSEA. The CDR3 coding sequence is TGCAGCGTCGATAATACAGGGAGTACCGGGGAGCTGTTTTTT. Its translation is CSVDNTGSTGELFF.

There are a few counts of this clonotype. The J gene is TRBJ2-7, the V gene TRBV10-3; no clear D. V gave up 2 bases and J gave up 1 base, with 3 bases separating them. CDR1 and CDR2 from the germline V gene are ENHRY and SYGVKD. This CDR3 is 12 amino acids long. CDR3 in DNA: TGTGCCATCAGTGAGGAATCCTACGAGCAGTACTTC. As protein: CAISEESYEQYF.

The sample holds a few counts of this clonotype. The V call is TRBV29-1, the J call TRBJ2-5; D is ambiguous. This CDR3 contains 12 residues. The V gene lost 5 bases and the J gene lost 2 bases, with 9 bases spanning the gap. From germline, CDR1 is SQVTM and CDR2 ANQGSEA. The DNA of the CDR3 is TGCAGCGTTCGACCGGTGCAAGAGACCCAGTACTTC. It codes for CSVRPVQETQYF.

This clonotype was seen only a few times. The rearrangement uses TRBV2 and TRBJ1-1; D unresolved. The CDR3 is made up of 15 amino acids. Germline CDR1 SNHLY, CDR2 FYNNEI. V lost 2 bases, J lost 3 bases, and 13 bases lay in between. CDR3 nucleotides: TGTGCCAGCAGTGAAATGGCATACGGGTACACTGAAGCTTTCTTT. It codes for CASSEMAYGYTEAFF.